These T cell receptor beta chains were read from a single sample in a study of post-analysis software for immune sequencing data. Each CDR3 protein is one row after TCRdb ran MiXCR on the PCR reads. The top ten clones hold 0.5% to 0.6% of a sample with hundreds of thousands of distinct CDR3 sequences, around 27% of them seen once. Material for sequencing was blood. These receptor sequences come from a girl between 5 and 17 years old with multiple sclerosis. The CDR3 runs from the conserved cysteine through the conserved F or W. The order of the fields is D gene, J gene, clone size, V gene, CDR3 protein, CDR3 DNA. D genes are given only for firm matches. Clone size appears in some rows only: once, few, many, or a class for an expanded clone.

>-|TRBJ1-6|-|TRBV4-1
CASSQLPRAPGDNSPLHF
TGCGCCAGCAGCCAACTTCCAAGGGCGCCGGGCGATAATTCACCCCTCCACTTT
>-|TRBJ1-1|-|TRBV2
CASTGGRGTEAFF
TGTGCCAGCACTGGGGGGCGGGGCACTGAAGCTTTCTTT
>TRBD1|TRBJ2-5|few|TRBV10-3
CAIRGQAEETQYF
TGTGCCATCAGGGGACAGGCGGAGGAGACCCAGTACTTC
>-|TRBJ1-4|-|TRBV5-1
CASSLAWGDEKLFF
TGCGCCAGCAGCTTGGCCTGGGGAGATGAAAAACTGTTTTTT
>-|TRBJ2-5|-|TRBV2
CASRLQLHQETQYF
TGTGCCAGCAGGCTACAGCTACACCAAGAGACCCAGTACTTC
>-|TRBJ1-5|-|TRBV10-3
CAISESFVSQDNQPQHF
TGTGCCATCAGTGAGTCGTTCGTCTCACAGGATAATCAGCCCCAGCATTTT
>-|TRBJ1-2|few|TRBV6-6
CASSYSNWGVDYGYTF
TGTGCCAGCAGTTATTCTAACTGGGGCGTCGACTATGGCTACACCTTC
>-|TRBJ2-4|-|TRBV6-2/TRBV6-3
CASSYLAELAKNIQYF
TGTGCCAGCAGTTATCTCGCCGAACTAGCCAAAAACATTCAGTACTTC
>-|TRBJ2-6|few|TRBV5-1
CASSLRQAPRANVLTF
TGCGCCAGCAGCTTGAGGCAGGCCCCTCGGGCCAACGTCCTGACTTTC
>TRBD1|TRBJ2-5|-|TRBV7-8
CASQGATDGETQYF
TGTGCCAGCCAGGGGGCAACGGATGGGGAGACCCAGTACTTC
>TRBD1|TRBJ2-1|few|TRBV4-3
CASSLGQAVNEQFF
TGCGCCAGCAGCCTGGGACAGGCTGTTAATGAGCAGTTCTTC
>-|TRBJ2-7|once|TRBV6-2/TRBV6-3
CASATITGGLGAYEQYF
TGTGCCAGCGCTACCATCACTGGAGGTCTTGGTGCCTACGAGCAGTACTTC
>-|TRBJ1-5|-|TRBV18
CASSPSGGIGNQPQHF
TGTGCCAGCTCACCTTCGGGGGGCATAGGCAATCAGCCCCAGCATTTT
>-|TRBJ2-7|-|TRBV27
CASSEQIRGGYEQYF
TGTGCCAGCAGTGAGCAGATTAGGGGGGGCTACGAGCAGTACTTC